The 23 T cell receptor beta chains presented below share a single source sample, sequenced in a study of T cell responses to AZD1222 COVID-19 vaccine. Libraries were prepared by immunoSEQ multiplex PCR; TCRdb keeps only in-frame clonotypes and omits some of them. This sample has about 100,000 clones, with about 85% found just once. The sample in question was peripheral blood, obtained on day 0 of AZD1222 vaccination. The receptors stem from an adult in good health.

The chain employs TRBV18 and TRBJ2-1; tentative D call: TRBD1 (5 bases). CDR1 is KGHSH, CDR2 LQKENI, per germline. The CDR3 extends over 15 amino acids. V was clipped by 3 bases and J by 0 bases, with 9 bases between them. The CDR3 bases are TGTGCCAGCTCACCCGACAGATACTCCTACAATGAGCAGTTCTTC. This encodes CASSPDRYSYNEQFF.

This chain connects TRBV6-5 to TRBJ2-7, with a weak D call TRBD2 (5 bases). Germline CDR1 is MNHEY and CDR2 is SVGAGI. The length of the CDR3 is 11 residues. The V gene lost 7 bases and the J gene lost 2 bases, with 6 bases spanning the gap. The DNA for the CDR3 is TGTGCCAGCATGGAGGCCTACGAGCAGTACTTC. Its protein is CASMEAYEQYF.

V is TRBV30 and J is TRBJ1-1, with 7 bases lining up with TRBD1. The length of the CDR3 is 18 residues. Germline V lookup: CDR1 GTSNPN, CDR2 SVGIG (reference sequence). The ends lost 0 bases at V and 1 base at J; junction bases unmatched: 14. DNA of the CDR3: TGTGCCTGGAGTGTATCGAAGGGGGGACAGCCAAAGAACACTGAAGCTTTCTTT. The encoded protein is CAWSVSKGGQPKNTEAFF.

The J gene is TRBJ1-4, the V gene TRBV10-3; no reliable D call. The germline V gene has CDR1 ENHRY and CDR2 SYGVKD. The CDR3 runs to 15 residues. V lost 0 bases to trimming and J lost 5 bases, with 10 bases between them. The CDR3 is CAISESTTPNEKLFF. CDR3 in DNA: TGTGCCATCAGTGAGTCGACCACCCCAAATGAAAAACTGTTTTTT.

The rearrangement joins TRBV19 to TRBJ1-5, with 10 positions matching TRBD1. V lost 9 bases and J lost 0; bases outside the gene matches: 5. The CDR3 contains 15 residues. Germline CDR1 reads LNHDA; CDR2 reads SQIVND (reference sequence). The CDR3 region has the DNA TGTGCCAGCCGGGACAGGGGCCTTAGCAATCAGCCCCAGCATTTT. Its translation: CASRDRGLSNQPQHF.

The chain uses TRBV3-1 (or the pseudogene TRBV3-2) and TRBJ2-1; TRBD1 matches at 7 bases. The J segment lost 2 bases and the V segment lost 4 bases, leaving 8 bases of the junction unmatched. The CDR3 is 16 amino acids. The V gene's germline CDR1 is LGHDT and CDR2 YNNKEL (reference sequence). The CDR3 DNA sequence: TGTGCCAGCAGCCGCGGACAGGTTTTCACCTACAATGAGCAGTTCTTC. Residues: CASSRGQVFTYNEQFF.

As DNA, the CDR3 is TGTGCCAGCAGCTTAGGCGCCTCACAGAGACAGCCCCAGCATTTT. Protein sequence: CASSLGASQRQPQHF. V usage is TRBV7-8 and J usage is TRBJ1-5; D not certain. The CDR3 consists of 15 residues. Germline CDR1 is SGHVS and CDR2 is FQNEAQ. Trimming stripped 1 base from V and 7 bases from J, with 14 bases between.

This chain uses TRBV7-6 with TRBJ2-1; perhaps TRBD2 as D (5 bases). V was cut by 1 base and J by 5 bases, with 15 bases left in between. Per germline, CDR1 SGHVS and CDR2 FNYEAQ. The CDR3 runs 16 residues. CDR3 in amino acids: CASSLVSAVRDNEQFF. In nucleotides, the CDR3 is TGTGCCAGCAGCTTAGTATCAGCGGTGCGGGACAATGAGCAGTTCTTC.

This rearrangement joins TRBV7-9 to TRBJ1-1; D not resolved. Germline CDR1 and CDR2: SEHNR and FQNEAQ (reference sequence). The length of the CDR3 is 12 residues. V was pared by 7 bases and J by 10 bases, with 16 bases between. The CDR3, as DNA: TGTGCCAGCACCCTAGATCTCGGAGGAGCTTTCTTT. Amino acids: CASTLDLGGAFF.

V usage is TRBV5-4 and J usage is TRBJ2-7; D is undetermined. Germline V CDR1 and CDR2: SGHNT, YYREEE (reference sequence). The CDR3 is 13 amino acids. Trimming took off 1 base at V and 3 bases at J, with 8 bases between the two ends. CDR3 coding DNA: TGTGCCAGCAGCTTGACGGGCAGCTACGAGCAGTACTTC. It translates to CASSLTGSYEQYF.

The gene calls are TRBV28 and TRBJ2-3; D may be TRBD1 or TRBD2 (5 bases each). The CDR3 has 19 residues. Trimming shortened V by 0 bases and J by 1 base, and 20 bases separated the two germline ends. The V gene's germline CDR1 is MDHEN and CDR2 SYDVKM. The CDR3 reads CASSLWESRDHACTDTQYF. As DNA, the CDR3 is TGTGCCAGCAGTTTATGGGAAAGCAGGGACCACGCTTGCACAGATACGCAGTATTTT.

The chain recombines TRBV30 with TRBJ1-3; no reliable D call. Trimming shortened V by 3 bases and J by 4 bases, and 10 bases separated the two germline ends. CDR1 and CDR2 from the germline V gene are GTSNPN and SVGIG (reference sequence). This CDR3 contains 13 residues. For the CDR3, the DNA is TGTGCCTGGAGCCCCGGAATAGGAAACACCATATATTTT. Translating gives CAWSPGIGNTIYF.

V gene TRBV15 combines with J gene TRBJ1-4, with D possibly being TRBD1 (6 bases). CDR1 is LNHNV, CDR2 YYDKDF, per germline (reference sequence). V was trimmed by 3 bases and J by 7 bases, leaving 18 bases between them. The CDR3 contains 16 residues. The CDR3 region has the DNA TGTGCCACCAGCAGGTTCTCCGGGCAGGGGAGTGAAAAACTGTTTTTT. This gives the protein CATSRFSGQGSEKLFF.

CDR3 DNA: TGTGCCAGCAGTTACAACGGGGCGAATGAAAAACTGTTTTTT. Its translation is CASSYNGANEKLFF. The J gene is TRBJ1-4, the V gene TRBV27; the D gene is possibly TRBD1 (5 bases). CDR1 MNHEY and CDR2 SMNVEV come from the germline V gene (reference sequence). V lost 4 bases to trimming and J lost 5 bases, with 11 bases between them. This CDR3 spans 14 amino acids.

V is TRBV4-3 and J is TRBJ2-7; 8 bases agree with TRBD2. With V trimmed by 1 base and J by 4 bases, 3 bases remained unmatched. There are 14 residues in the CDR3. Germline CDR1 is LGHNA and CDR2 is YSLEER. DNA for the CDR3: TGCGCCAGCAGCCAAGGGACTAGCCCATACGAGCAGTACTTC. This gives the protein CASSQGTSPYEQYF.

This clone has only one observation. Compared with germline, one end of the junction differs, possibly owing to a read error. The chain carries TRBV30 and TRBJ1-4; no clear D. The CDR3 loop spans 11 amino acids. Germline V gene sequence: CDR1 GTSNPN, CDR2 SVGIG (reference sequence). CDR3 region: CAWGEAGVRVF. CDR3 DNA sequence: TGTGCCTGGGGGGAGGCTGGGGTAAGGGTTTTT.

The chain combines TRBV9 with TRBJ1-1; 7 bases map to TRBD1. This CDR3 contains 15 residues. The V gene's germline CDR1 is SGDLS and CDR2 YYNGEE. V was clipped by 2 bases and J by 0 bases; unmatched bases: 4. CDR3 loop: CASSVSGGLNTEAFF. CDR3 DNA sequence: TGTGCCAGCAGCGTCTCAGGGGGTTTGAACACTGAAGCTTTCTTT.

This clone was picked up one time. The chain couples TRBV29-1 to TRBJ2-5, with D perhaps given as TRBD1 or TRBD2 (5 bases each). The CDR3 extends over 13 amino acids. V dropped 0 bases and J dropped 7 bases, with 12 bases sitting between them. Germline V gene lookup returns CDR1 SQVTM and CDR2 ANQGSEA. For the CDR3, the DNA is TGCAGCGTTGAAGAAGGGGACCTCGGGACCCAGTACTTC. This encodes CSVEEGDLGTQYF.

This clone was seen just once. This chain uses TRBV5-5 with TRBJ1-1; unclear D gene. The germline CDR1 and CDR2 sequences are SGHKS and YYEKEE (reference sequence). CDR3 length equals 13 residues. V gave up 0 bases and J gave up 6 bases, with 9 bases separating them. The CDR3 reads CASSLVLGSEAFF. The CDR3 DNA follows: TGTGCCAGCAGCTTGGTTCTCGGGTCTGAAGCTTTCTTT.

This sequence joins TRBV19 and TRBJ2-5, with TRBD1 identical over 7 bases. Looked up from germline, CDR1 is LNHDA and CDR2 is SQIVND (reference sequence). This CDR3 is built from 15 residues. Trimming at V came to 6 bases and at J to 0 bases, leaving 7 bases not matched to a gene. The CDR3 is CASRSWDRNQETQYF. CDR3 sequence (DNA): TGTGCCAGTAGATCGTGGGACAGAAACCAAGAGACCCAGTACTTC.

This clone was seen a single time. The rearrangement joins TRBV6-5 to TRBJ2-7; the D is unclear. Trimming stripped 7 bases from V and 7 bases from J, with 17 bases between. The germline gives CDR1 MNHEY, CDR2 SVGAGI. CDR3 size: 13 residues. CDR3 protein: CASTRQLSGEQYF. Written as DNA, the CDR3 is TGTGCCAGCACGAGGCAGCTCTCCGGAGAGCAGTACTTC.

This clone turned up a few times. CDR3 residues: CASSQTPDRVYEQYF. The CDR3 coding sequence is TGTGCCAGCAGCCAGACCCCCGATCGGGTCTACGAGCAGTACTTC. V gene TRBV27 combines with J gene TRBJ2-7, with D unclear. There are 15 residues in the CDR3. Per the germline V gene, CDR1 is MNHEY and CDR2 is SMNVEV (reference sequence). The V and J ends lost 6 bases and 3 bases respectively, with 18 bases between them.

The chain joins TRBV3-1 (or the pseudogene TRBV3-2) to TRBJ1-1, with a possible D match to TRBD1 (5 bases). With 3 bases removed from V and 1 base from J, the gap between germline ends came to 9 bases. CDR3 size: 14 residues. Germline-derived CDR1 and CDR2 are LGHDT and YNNKEL (reference sequence). The CDR3 loop is CASSHHGQNTEAFF. The CDR3 DNA follows: TGTGCCAGCAGCCATCATGGACAGAACACTGAAGCTTTCTTT.